This TCR beta chain comes out of a study of CD8 T cells in ankylosing spondylitis. Study conclusions and caveats: For ankylosing spondylitis blood, a TCR beta motif of 8 or 9 highly homologous variants appeared characteristic.

The CDR3 runs 15 residues. V was clipped by 7 bases and J by 1 base; unmatched bases: 6. Germline assignment: CDR1 SQVTM and CDR2 ANQGSEA. Only a few counts were recorded for this clonotype. Its antigen remains unidentified. TCRdb re-called the 5' RACE reads through MiXCR, storing one row per CDR3 protein. The table shows just under 550,000 distinct CDR3 sequences, with approximately 12% occurring only once. The receptor comes from a male donor with ankylosing spondylitis. Sequenced input: blood, either unsorted or a sorted T cell fraction (not recorded which). The V call is TRBV29-1, the J call TRBJ2-1; 11 positions agree with TRBD2. The CDR3 DNA reads TGCAGCGCCGTAGCGGGAGGGGTTTCCTACAATGAGCAGTTCTTC. Protein: CSAVAGGVSYNEQFF.